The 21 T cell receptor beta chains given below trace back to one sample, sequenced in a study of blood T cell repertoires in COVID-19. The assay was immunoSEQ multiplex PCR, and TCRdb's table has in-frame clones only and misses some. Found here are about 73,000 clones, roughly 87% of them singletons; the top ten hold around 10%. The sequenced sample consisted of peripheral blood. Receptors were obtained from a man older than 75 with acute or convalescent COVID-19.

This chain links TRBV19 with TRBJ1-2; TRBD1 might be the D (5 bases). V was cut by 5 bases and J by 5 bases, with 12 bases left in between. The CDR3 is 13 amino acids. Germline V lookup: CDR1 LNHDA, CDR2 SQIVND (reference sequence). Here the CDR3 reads CASSLARQYGYTF. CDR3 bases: TGTGCCAGTAGTCTCGCTAGACAGTATGGCTACACCTTC.

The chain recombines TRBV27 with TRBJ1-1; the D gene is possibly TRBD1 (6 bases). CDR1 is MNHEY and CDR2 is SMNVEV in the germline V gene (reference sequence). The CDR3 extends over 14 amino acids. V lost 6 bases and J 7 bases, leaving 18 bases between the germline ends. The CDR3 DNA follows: TGTGCCAGCAGGCCTCTCCGGGAAGGGGGTGAAGCTTTCTTT. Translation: CASRPLREGGEAFF.

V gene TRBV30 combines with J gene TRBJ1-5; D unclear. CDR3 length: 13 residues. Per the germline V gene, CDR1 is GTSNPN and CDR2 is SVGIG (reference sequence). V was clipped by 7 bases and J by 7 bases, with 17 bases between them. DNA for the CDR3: TGTGCCTTCTCCCGGGCGGGGTGGCAGCCCCAGCATTTT. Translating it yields CAFSRAGWQPQHF.

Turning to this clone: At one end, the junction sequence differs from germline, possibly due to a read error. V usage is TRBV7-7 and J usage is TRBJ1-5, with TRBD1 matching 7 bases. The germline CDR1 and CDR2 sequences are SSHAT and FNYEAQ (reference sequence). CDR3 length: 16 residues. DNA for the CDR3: TGTGCTAGCAGCTTCTCTGACAGGGTCGGCAATCAGCCCCAGCATTTT. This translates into CASSFSDRVGNQPQHF.

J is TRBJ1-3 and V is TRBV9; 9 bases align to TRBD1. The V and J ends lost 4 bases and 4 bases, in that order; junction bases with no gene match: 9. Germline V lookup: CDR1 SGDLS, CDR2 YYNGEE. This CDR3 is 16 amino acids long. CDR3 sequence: CASSPSGQGQGNTIYF. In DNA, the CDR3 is TGTGCCAGCAGCCCCTCCGGACAGGGGCAGGGAAACACCATATATTTT.

CDR3 region: CASSSRLGRDRTDTQYF. CDR3 nucleotides: TGTGCCAGCAGTTCAAGATTGGGCAGGGATCGCACAGATACGCAGTATTTT. The chain combines TRBV27 with TRBJ2-3; a possible D gene is TRBD1 (5 bases). This CDR3 is built from 17 residues. Germline CDR1 MNHEY, CDR2 SMNVEV (reference sequence). The germline V and J ends were trimmed by 4 bases and 1 base, with 18 bases remaining between them.

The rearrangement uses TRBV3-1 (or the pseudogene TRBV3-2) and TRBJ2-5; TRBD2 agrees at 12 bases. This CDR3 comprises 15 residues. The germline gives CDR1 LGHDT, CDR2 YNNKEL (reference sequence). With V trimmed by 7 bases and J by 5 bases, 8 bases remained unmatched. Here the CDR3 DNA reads TGTGCCAGCAACCCTAGCGGGGGGGGACGGGAGACCCAGTACTTC. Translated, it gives CASNPSGGGRETQYF.

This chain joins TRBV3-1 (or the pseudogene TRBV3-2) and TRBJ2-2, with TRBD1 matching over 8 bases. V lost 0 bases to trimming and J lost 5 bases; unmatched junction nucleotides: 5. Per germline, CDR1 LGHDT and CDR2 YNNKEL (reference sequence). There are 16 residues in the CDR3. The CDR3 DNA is TGTGCCAGCAGCCAAGAGAGGACAGGGTGGACCGGGGAGCTGTTTTTT. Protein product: CASSQERTGWTGELFF.

CDR3 loop: CASSLLGASEAFF. DNA of the CDR3: TGTGCCAGCAGCCTATTGGGGGCGTCTGAAGCTTTCTTT. The chain employs TRBV7-9 and TRBJ1-1, with a possible D match to TRBD1 (6 bases). Between the trimmed V and J ends, which lost 5 bases and 6 bases, there was a span of 13 bases. This CDR3 region has 13 residues. Germline CDR1 and CDR2: SEHNR and FQNEAQ (reference sequence).

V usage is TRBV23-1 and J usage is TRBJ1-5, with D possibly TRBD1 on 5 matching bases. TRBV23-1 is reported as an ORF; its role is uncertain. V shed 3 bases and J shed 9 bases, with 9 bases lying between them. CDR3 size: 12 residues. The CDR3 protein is CASSQTVGPQHF. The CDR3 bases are TGCGCCAGCAGTCAGACAGTGGGGCCCCAGCATTTT.

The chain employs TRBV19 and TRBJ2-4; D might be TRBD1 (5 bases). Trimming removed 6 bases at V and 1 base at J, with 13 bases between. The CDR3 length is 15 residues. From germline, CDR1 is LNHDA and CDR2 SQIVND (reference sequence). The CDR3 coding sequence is TGTGCCAGTAGCCCCAGGGTGATGGCCAAAAACATTCAGTACTTC. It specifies CASSPRVMAKNIQYF.

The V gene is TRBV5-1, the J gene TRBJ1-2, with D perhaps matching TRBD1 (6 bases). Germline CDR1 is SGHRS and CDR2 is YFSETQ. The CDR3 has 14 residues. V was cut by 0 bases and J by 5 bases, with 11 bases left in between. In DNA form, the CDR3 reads TGCGCCAGCAGCTTGGAAGGGAGGGGGTATGGCTACACCTTC. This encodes CASSLEGRGYGYTF.

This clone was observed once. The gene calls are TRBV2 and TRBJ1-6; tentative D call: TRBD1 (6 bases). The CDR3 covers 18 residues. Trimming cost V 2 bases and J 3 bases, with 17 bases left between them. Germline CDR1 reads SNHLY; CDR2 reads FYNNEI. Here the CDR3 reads CASSEPLRGYGYNSPLHF. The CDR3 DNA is TGTGCCAGCAGTGAACCCCTCAGGGGATACGGCTATAATTCACCCCTCCACTTT.

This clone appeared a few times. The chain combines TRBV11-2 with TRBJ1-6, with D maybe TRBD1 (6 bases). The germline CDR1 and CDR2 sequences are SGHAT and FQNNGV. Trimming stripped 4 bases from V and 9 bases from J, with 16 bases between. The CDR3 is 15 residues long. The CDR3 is CASSSQGYVGSPLHF. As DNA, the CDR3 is TGTGCCAGCAGCTCACAGGGATACGTTGGTTCACCCCTCCACTTT.

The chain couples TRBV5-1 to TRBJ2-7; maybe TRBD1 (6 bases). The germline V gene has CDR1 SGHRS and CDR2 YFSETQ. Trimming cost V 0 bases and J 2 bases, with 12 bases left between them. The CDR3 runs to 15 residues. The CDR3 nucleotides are TGCGCCAGCAGCTTGGAAGGCAGGGGCCCCTACGAGCAGTACTTC. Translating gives CASSLEGRGPYEQYF.

The CDR3: CASTRQGEGYEQYF. The CDR3 DNA reads as TGTGCCAGCACTAGACAGGGGGAGGGCTACGAGCAGTACTTC. The chain uses TRBV5-8 and TRBJ2-7; 9 bases line up with TRBD1. V shed 6 bases and J 3 bases; nucleotides not matched to a gene: 7. Germline V gene lookup returns CDR1 SGHTS and CDR2 YDEGEE. The CDR3 contains 14 residues.

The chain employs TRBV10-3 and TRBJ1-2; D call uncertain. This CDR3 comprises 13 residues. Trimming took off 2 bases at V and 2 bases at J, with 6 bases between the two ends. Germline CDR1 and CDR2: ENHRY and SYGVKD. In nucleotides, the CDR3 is TGTGCCATCAGTGAGGGGGAGAACTATGGCTACACCTTC. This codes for CAISEGENYGYTF.

CDR3 bases: TGTGCCAGCAGCTTGAACTCGGGTAACACTGAAGCTTTCTTT. Translated: CASSLNSGNTEAFF. The chain has TRBV7-2 and TRBJ1-1; no reliable D call. The V end was cut by 3 bases, the J end by 2 bases, with 10 bases between. CDR1 is SGHTA, CDR2 FQGNSA, per germline. CDR3 length equals 14 residues.

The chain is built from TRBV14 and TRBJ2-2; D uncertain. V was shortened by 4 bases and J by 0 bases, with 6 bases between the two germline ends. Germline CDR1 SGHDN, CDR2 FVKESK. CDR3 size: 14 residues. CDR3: CASSPRANTGELFF. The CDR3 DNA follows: TGTGCCAGCAGCCCGCGAGCGAACACCGGGGAGCTGTTTTTT. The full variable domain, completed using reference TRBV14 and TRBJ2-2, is EAGVTQFPSHSVIEKGQTVTLRCDPISGHDNLYWYRRVMGKEIKFLLHFVKESKQDESGMPNNRFLAERTGGTYSTLKVQPAELEDSGVYFCASSPRANTGELFFGEGSRLTVL.

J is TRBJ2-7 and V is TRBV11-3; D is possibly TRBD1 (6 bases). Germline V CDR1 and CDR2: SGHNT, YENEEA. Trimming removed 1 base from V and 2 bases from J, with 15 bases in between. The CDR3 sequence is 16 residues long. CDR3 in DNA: TGTGCCAGCAGCTTAGTAGGTTGGGACACTACCTACGAGCAGTACTTC. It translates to CASSLVGWDTTYEQYF.

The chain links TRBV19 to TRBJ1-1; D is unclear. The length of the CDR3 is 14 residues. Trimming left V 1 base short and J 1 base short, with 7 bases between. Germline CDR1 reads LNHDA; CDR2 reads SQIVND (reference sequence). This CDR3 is CASSIGQRNTEAFF. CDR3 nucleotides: TGTGCCAGTAGTATAGGGCAGCGGAACACTGAAGCTTTCTTT.